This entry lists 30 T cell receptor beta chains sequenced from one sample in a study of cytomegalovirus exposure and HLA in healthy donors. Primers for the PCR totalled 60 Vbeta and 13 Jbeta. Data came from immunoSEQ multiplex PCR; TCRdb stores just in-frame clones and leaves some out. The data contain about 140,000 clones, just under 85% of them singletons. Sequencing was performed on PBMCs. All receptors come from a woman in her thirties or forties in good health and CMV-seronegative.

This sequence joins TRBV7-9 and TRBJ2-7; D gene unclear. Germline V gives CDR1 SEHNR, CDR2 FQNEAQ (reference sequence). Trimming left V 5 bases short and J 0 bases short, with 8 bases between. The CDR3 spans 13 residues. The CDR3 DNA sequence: TGTGCCAGCAGCCGAAGGAGCTCCTACGAGCAGTACTTC. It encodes CASSRRSSYEQYF.

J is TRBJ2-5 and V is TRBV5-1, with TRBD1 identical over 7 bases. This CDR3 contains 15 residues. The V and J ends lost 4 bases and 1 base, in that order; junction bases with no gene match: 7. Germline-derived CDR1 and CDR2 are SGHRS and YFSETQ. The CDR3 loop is CASSRGQAGQETQYF. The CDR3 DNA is TGCGCCAGCAGCCGAGGACAGGCCGGCCAAGAGACCCAGTACTTC.

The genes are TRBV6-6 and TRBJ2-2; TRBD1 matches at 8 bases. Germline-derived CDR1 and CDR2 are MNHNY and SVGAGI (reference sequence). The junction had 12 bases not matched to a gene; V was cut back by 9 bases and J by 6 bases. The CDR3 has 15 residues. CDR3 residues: CASKWTGYVAGELFF. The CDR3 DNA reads TGTGCCAGTAAATGGACAGGGTACGTTGCCGGGGAGCTGTTTTTT.

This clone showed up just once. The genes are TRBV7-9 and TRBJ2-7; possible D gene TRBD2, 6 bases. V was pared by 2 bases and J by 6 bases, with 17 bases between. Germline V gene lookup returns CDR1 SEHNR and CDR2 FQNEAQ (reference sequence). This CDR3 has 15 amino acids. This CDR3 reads CASSLWRAGAGEQYF. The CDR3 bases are TGTGCCAGCAGCTTATGGAGGGCAGGAGCCGGCGAGCAGTACTTC.

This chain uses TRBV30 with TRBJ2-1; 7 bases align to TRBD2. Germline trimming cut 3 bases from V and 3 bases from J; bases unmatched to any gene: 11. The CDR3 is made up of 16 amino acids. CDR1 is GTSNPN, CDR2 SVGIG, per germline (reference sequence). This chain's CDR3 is CAWSHRTSENYNEQFF. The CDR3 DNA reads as TGTGCCTGGAGCCACCGTACTAGCGAGAACTACAATGAGCAGTTCTTC.

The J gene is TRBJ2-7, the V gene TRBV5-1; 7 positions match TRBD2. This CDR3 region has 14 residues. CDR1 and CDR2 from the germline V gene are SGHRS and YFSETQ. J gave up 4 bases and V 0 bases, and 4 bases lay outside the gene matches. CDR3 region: CASSLGGSPYEQYF. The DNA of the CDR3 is TGCGCCAGCAGCTTGGGCGGGAGCCCGTACGAGCAGTACTTC.

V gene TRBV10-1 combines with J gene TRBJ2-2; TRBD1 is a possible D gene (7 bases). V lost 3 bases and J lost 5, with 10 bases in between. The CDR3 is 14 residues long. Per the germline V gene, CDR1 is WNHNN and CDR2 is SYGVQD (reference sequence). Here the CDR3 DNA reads TGCGCCAGCAGTGAATCAGGGGGGACCGGGGAGCTGTTTTTT. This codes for CASSESGGTGELFF.

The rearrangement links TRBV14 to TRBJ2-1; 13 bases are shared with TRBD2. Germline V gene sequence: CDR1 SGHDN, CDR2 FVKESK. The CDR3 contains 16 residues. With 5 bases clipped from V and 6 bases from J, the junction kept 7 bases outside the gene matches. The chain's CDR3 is CASSDVGLAGANEQFF. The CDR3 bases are TGTGCCAGCAGCGACGTTGGACTAGCGGGAGCCAATGAGCAGTTCTTC.

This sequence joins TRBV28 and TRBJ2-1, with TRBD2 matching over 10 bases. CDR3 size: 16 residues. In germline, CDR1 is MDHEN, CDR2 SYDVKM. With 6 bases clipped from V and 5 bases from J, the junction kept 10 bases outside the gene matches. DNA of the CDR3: TGTGCCAGCAGCCCGCCCGGGACTAGCGTGCACAATGAGCAGTTCTTC. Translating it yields CASSPPGTSVHNEQFF.

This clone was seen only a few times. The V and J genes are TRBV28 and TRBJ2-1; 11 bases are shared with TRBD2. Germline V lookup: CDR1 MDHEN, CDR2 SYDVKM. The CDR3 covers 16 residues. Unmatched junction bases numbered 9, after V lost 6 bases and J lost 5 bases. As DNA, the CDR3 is TGTGCCAGCAGGTTTCCCGGGACTAGCGGACACAATGAGCAGTTCTTC. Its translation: CASRFPGTSGHNEQFF.

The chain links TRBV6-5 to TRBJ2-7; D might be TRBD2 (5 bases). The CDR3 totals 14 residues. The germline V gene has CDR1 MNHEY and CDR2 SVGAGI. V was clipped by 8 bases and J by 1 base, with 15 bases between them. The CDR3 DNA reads TGTGCCAGCCTCGAGGGAGTCCTTTCCTACGAGCAGTACTTC. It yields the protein CASLEGVLSYEQYF.

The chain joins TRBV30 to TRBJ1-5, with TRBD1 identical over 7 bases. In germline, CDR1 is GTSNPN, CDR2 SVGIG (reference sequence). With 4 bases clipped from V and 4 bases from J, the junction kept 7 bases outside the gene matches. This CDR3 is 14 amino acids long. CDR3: CAWKGDSQNQPQHF. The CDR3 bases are TGTGCCTGGAAAGGGGACAGTCAAAATCAGCCCCAGCATTTT.

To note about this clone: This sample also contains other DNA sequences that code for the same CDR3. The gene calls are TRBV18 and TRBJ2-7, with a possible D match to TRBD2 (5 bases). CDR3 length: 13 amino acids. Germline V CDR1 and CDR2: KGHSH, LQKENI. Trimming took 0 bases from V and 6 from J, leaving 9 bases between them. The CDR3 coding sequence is TGTGCCAGCTCACCACCTAGCCGGGGCGAGCAGTACTTC. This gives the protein CASSPPSRGEQYF.

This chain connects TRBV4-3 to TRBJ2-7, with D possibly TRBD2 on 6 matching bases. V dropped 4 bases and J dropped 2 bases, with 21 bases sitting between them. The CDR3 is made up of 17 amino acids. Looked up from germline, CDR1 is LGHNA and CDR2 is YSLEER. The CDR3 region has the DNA TGCGCCAGCAGCCCTATCATCGGGGCGGGAACCCCCTACGAGCAGTACTTC. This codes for CASSPIIGAGTPYEQYF.

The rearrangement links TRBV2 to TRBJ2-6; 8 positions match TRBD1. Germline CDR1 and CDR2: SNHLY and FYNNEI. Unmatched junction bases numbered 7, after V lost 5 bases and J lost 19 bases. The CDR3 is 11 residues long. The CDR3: CASSPDRVNTF. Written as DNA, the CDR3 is TGTGCCAGCAGTCCGGACAGGGTGAATACTTTC.

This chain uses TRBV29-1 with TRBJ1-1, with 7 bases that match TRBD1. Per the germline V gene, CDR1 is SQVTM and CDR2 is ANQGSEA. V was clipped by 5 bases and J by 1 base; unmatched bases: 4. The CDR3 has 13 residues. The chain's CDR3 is CSVSQGKNTEAFF. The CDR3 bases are TGCAGCGTTTCACAGGGGAAGAACACTGAAGCTTTCTTT. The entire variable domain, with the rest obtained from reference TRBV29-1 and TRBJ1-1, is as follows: SAVISQKPSRDICQRGTSLTIQCQVDSQVTMMFWYRQQPGQSLTLIATANQGSEATYESGFVIDKFPISRPNLTFSTLTVSNMSPEDSSIYLCSVSQGKNTEAFFGQGTRLTVV.

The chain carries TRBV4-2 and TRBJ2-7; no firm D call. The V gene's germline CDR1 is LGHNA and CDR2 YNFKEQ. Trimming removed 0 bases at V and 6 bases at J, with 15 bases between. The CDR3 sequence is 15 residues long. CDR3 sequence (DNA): TGTGCCAGCAGCCAAGATAATTGGCTAGGTGGCGAGCAGTACTTC. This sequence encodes CASSQDNWLGGEQYF.

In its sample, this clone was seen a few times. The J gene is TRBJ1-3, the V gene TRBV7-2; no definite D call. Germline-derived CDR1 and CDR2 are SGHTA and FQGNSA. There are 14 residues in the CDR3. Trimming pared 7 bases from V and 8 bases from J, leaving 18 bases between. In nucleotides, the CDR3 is TGTGCCAGCACATCCAAAGGCGGGGAGTACACCATATATTTT. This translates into CASTSKGGEYTIYF.

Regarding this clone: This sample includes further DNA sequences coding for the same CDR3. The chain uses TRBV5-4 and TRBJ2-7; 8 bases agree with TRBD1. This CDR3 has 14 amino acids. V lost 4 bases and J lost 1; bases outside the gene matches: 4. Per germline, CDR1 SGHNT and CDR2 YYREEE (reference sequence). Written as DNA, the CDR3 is TGTGCCAGCAGCCCCGGACAGGGTTCCTACGAGCAGTACTTC. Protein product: CASSPGQGSYEQYF.

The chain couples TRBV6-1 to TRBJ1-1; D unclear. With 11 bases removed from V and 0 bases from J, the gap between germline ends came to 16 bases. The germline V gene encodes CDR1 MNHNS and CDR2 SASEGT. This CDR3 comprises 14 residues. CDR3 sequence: CAGIEGPMNTEAFF. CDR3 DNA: TGTGCCGGAATAGAGGGCCCTATGAACACTGAAGCTTTCTTT.

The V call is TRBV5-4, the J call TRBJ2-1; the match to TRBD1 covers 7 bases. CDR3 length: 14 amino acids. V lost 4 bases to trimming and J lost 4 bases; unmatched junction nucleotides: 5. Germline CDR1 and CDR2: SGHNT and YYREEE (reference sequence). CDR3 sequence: CASSPGQTYNEQFF. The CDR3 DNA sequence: TGTGCCAGCAGCCCGGGACAGACATACAATGAGCAGTTCTTC.

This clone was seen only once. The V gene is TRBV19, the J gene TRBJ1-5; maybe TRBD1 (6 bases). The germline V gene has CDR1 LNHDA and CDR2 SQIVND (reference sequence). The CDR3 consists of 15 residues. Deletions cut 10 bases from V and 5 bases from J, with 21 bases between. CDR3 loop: CATLPPGGGYQPQHF. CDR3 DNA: TGTGCCACCCTCCCGCCGGGGGGGGGCTATCAGCCCCAGCATTTT.

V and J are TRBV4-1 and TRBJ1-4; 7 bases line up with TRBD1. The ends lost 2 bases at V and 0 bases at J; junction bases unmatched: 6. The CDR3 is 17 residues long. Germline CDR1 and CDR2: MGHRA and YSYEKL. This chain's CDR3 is CASSQKSDRATNEKLFF. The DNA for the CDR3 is TGCGCCAGCAGCCAAAAATCCGACAGGGCAACTAATGAAAAACTGTTTTTT.

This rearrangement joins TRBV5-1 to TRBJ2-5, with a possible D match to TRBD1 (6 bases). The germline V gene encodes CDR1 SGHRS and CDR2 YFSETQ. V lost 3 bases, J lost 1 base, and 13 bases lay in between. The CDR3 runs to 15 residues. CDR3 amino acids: CASSYDRLSQETQYF. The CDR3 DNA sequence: TGCGCCAGCAGCTATGACAGGTTAAGCCAAGAGACCCAGTACTTC.

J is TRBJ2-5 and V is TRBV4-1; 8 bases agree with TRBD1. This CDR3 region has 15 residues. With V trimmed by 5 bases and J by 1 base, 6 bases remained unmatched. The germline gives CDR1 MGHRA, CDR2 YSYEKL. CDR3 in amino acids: CASSARQGSQETQYF. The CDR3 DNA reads TGCGCCAGCAGCGCCCGACAGGGGAGCCAAGAGACCCAGTACTTC.

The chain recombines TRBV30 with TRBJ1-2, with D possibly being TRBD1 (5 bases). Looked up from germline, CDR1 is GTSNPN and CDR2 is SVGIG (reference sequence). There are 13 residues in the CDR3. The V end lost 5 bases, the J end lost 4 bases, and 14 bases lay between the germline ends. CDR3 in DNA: TGTGCCTGGCATCCAGGGAGGGGCTATGGCTACACCTTC. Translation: CAWHPGRGYGYTF.

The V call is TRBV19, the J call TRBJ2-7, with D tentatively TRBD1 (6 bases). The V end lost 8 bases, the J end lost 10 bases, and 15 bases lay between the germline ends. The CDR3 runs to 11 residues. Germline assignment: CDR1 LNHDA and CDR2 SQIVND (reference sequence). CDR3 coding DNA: TGTGCCAGTGGGAGAGGGACACCCCAGTACTTC. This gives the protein CASGRGTPQYF. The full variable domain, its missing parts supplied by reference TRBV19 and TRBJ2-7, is DGGITQSPKYLFRKEGQNVTLSCEQNLNHDAMYWYRQDPGQGLRLIYYSQIVNDFQKGDIAEGYSVSREKKESFPLTVTSAQKNPTAFYLCASGRGTPQYFGPGTRLTVT.

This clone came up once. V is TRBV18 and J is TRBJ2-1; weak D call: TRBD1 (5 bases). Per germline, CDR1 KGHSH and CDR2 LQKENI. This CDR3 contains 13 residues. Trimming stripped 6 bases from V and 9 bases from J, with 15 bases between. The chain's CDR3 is CASSNQGNIEQFF. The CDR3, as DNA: TGTGCCAGCTCTAACCAGGGTAACATTGAGCAGTTCTTC.

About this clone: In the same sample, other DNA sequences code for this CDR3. CDR3 sequence (DNA): TGCGCCAGCAGCTTGGCGCTAGCGGGGTCCTACGAGCAGTACTTC. Amino acid sequence: CASSLALAGSYEQYF. This chain connects TRBV5-1 to TRBJ2-7; 9 bases are a match to TRBD2. The V gene's germline CDR1 is SGHRS and CDR2 YFSETQ. CDR3 length equals 15 residues. V shed 0 bases, J shed 1 base, and the junction held 2 bases outside the gene matches.

The CDR3 sequence: CASSSKYTEAFF. CDR3 nucleotides: TGTGCCAGCAGCTCAAAATACACTGAAGCTTTCTTT. The J gene is TRBJ1-1, the V gene TRBV7-2; D remains unclear. CDR3 size: 12 residues. Trimming stripped 4 bases from V and 3 bases from J, with 6 bases between. CDR1 SGHTA and CDR2 FQGNSA come from the germline V gene.